These 28 T cell receptor beta chains were all obtained from the same sample, sequenced in a study of tumor and adjacent non-tumor tissue in lung cancer. TCRbeta libraries were built with three rounds of nested PCR, modified from ARM-PCR. MiXCR, run by TCRdb on the multiplex PCR reads, gives a single entry per CDR3 protein. In the table there are approximately 100,000 distinct CDR3 sequences, 62% of which are singletons. The template was RNA from unsorted bulk tissue. This non-tumor lung sample came from over 3 cm beyond the tumor edge. The sequencing sample was made of distant non-tumor lung tissue. These receptors were collected from a man aged 60 to 69 with non-small cell lung cancer.

This clonotype was detected only a few times. V and J are TRBV20-1 and TRBJ2-6; tentatively, D is TRBD1 (5 bases). The CDR3 consists of 18 residues. Between the trimmed V and J ends, which lost 3 bases and 0 bases, there was a span of 18 bases. Germline CDR1 and CDR2: DFQATT and SNEGSKA (reference sequence). This chain's CDR3 is CSASSGLSGNSGANVLTF. The CDR3 nucleotides read TGCAGTGCTAGTTCGGGCCTTTCAGGGAACTCTGGGGCCAACGTCCTGACTTTC.

The sample holds one count of this clonotype. The gene calls are TRBV5-4 and TRBJ2-4; D may be TRBD1 (5 bases). This CDR3 is 14 amino acids long. Germline V gene sequence: CDR1 SGHNT, CDR2 YYREEE (reference sequence). Trimming cost V 7 bases and J 6 bases, with 17 bases left between them. CDR3 amino acids: CASCDREVSNIQYF. The CDR3, as DNA: TGTGCCAGCTGCGACAGAGAGGTCTCAAACATTCAGTACTTC.

About this clonotype itself: A read error is possible here, since a much larger clone lies one base away. This chain joins TRBV5-4 and TRBJ2-5; a weak D match, TRBD2 (7 bases). Germline V gene data show CDR1 as SGHNT and CDR2 as YYREEE (reference sequence). This CDR3 contains 15 residues. V gave up 6 bases and J gave up 5 bases, with 20 bases separating them. The CDR3 is CASNLTGRVQETQYF. The CDR3 DNA reads as TGTGCCAGCAACTTAACAGGGAGGGTGCAGGAGACCCAGTACTTC. The whole variable domain, filled in from reference TRBV5-4 and TRBJ2-5, reads ETGVTQSPTHLIKTRGQQVTLRCSSQSGHNTVSWYQQALGQGPQFIFQYYREEENGRGNFPPRFSGLQFPNYSSELNVNALELDDSALYLCASNLTGRVQETQYFGPGTRLLVL.

This clonotype was counted many times. The CDR3 loop reads CASSRGGGYTF. Written as DNA, the CDR3 is TGTGCCAGCAGCCGGGGGGGTGGCTACACCTTC. This chain connects TRBV11-2 to TRBJ1-2; a weak D match, TRBD1 (5 bases). Germline values: CDR1 SGHAT, CDR2 FQNNGV. The CDR3 consists of 11 residues. Trimming pared 5 bases from V and 7 bases from J, leaving 8 bases between.

This clonotype was counted many times. CDR3 nucleotide sequence: TGCAGCGTCCTCCAACACGACCCTTACAATGAGCAGTTCTTC. This sequence encodes CSVLQHDPYNEQFF. The rearrangement links TRBV29-1 to TRBJ2-1; no reliable D call. The germline V and J ends were trimmed by 6 bases and 4 bases, with 16 bases remaining between them. The CDR3 is made up of 14 amino acids. Germline V gives CDR1 SQVTM, CDR2 ANQGSEA.

A word on this clonotype: The conserved final phenylalanine or tryptophan is absent from the CDR3, which likely points to a read error. The chain employs TRBV6-1 and TRBJ2-3; 8 bases are a match to TRBD2. CDR1 and CDR2 (germline): MNHNS, SASEGT. The length of the CDR3 is 13 residues. The CDR3 spells CAGRGAFTDTQYL. The CDR3 DNA sequence: TGTGCCGGGCGGGGGGCGTTCACAGATACACAGTATCTT.

Concerning this clonotype: Since a much larger clone is just one base distant, this may be a read error. This rearrangement joins TRBV20-1 to TRBJ1-6; D unclear. CDR3 length equals 14 residues. CDR1 is DFQATT and CDR2 is SNEGSKA in the germline V gene (reference sequence). The CDR3 DNA sequence: TGCAGTGCTAGAGAGGTACAGCCTAATTCACTCCTCCACTTT. This encodes CSAREVQPNSLLHF.

This clonotype came up many times. The rearrangement joins TRBV12-5 to TRBJ2-1, with D maybe TRBD2 (6 bases). This CDR3 contains 14 residues. CDR1 LGHNT and CDR2 FRNRAP come from the germline V gene. With 0 bases removed from V and 7 bases from J, the gap between germline ends came to 10 bases. DNA for the CDR3: TGTGCTAGTGGTTTGGTACTAGCTACGAATGAGCAGTTCTTC. The encoded protein is CASGLVLATNEQFF. Full variable domain (remainder filled in from reference TRBV12-5 and TRBJ2-1): DARVTQTPRHKVTEMGQEVTMRCQPILGHNTVFWYRQTMMQGLELLAYFRNRAPLDDSGMPKDRFSAEMPDATLATLKIQPSEPRDSAVYFCASGLVLATNEQFFGPGTRLTVL.

The V and J genes are TRBV29-1 and TRBJ2-7; TRBD2 agrees at 9 bases. V gave up 7 bases and J gave up 4 bases; unmatched junction bases: 17. CDR3 size: 16 residues. Germline loops: CDR1 SQVTM, CDR2 ANQGSEA. This CDR3 reads CSAQAAGTSWMYEQYF. CDR3 sequence (DNA): TGCAGCGCTCAGGCAGCCGGGACTAGCTGGATGTACGAGCAGTACTTC.

V gene TRBV28 combines with J gene TRBJ1-3, with 7 bases that match TRBD1. J lost 0 bases, V lost 4 bases, and 6 bases had no gene match. CDR3 size: 16 residues. CDR1 is MDHEN, CDR2 SYDVKM, per germline. The CDR3, as DNA: TGTGCCAGCAGTTCACGACAGGGCCGCTCTGGAAACACCATATATTTT. Its translation: CASSSRQGRSGNTIYF.

This clonotype showed up many times. This chain uses TRBV9 with TRBJ2-2, with 8 bases aligning to TRBD2. The CDR3 is made up of 15 amino acids. CDR1 and CDR2 from the germline V gene are SGDLS and YYNGEE. V shed 4 bases and J 6 bases; nucleotides not matched to a gene: 8. The CDR3 coding sequence is TGTGCCAGCAGCTCAGGACTAGCATTGGCCGGGGAGCTGTTTTTT. Translated, it gives CASSSGLALAGELFF. Based on the CDR3 plus reference TRBV9 and TRBJ2-2, the full variable domain is DSGVTQTPKHLITATGQRVTLRCSPRSGDLSVYWYQQSLDQGLQFLIQYYNGEERAKGNILERFSAQQFPDLHSELNLSSLELGDSALYFCASSSGLALAGELFFGEGSRLTVL.

The V call is TRBV10-2, the J call TRBJ2-7; D might be TRBD2 (7 bases). The V and J ends lost 7 bases and 5 bases respectively, with 15 bases between them. CDR1 WSHSY and CDR2 SAAADI come from the germline V gene. This CDR3 region has 13 residues. In nucleotides, the CDR3 is TGCGCCAGCATAGCGAGGGGGAGGGACGAGCAGTACTTC. This codes for CASIARGRDEQYF.

This clonotype was recorded at least ten times. CDR3 nucleotide sequence: TGCAGCGCCTCGGAGGCCTATGGCTACACCTTC. It translates to CSASEAYGYTF. The chain has TRBV29-1 and TRBJ1-2; the D is unclear. Germline V lookup: CDR1 SQVTM, CDR2 ANQGSEA. The CDR3 sequence is 11 residues long. The V and J ends lost 7 bases and 4 bases respectively, with 10 bases between them.

This clonotype has just a few counts. The rearrangement uses TRBV6-5 and TRBJ1-6; a weak D match, TRBD1 (6 bases). The V end lost 11 bases, the J end lost 8 bases, and 22 bases lay between the germline ends. Germline lookup yields CDR1 MNHEY and CDR2 SVGAGI. CDR3 size: 15 residues. This chain's CDR3 is CAARSRTVNHSPLHF. CDR3 nucleotide sequence: TGTGCCGCCCGGTCAAGGACAGTCAACCATTCACCCCTCCACTTT.

Comments on this clonotype: One junction end does not reproduce the germline sequence, and a read error may be involved. V gene TRBV11-3 combines with J gene TRBJ2-7; D is perhaps TRBD1 or TRBD2 (7 bases each). The germline gives CDR1 SGHNT, CDR2 YENEEA. The CDR3 totals 16 residues. The CDR3 DNA reads TGTGCCGGCAGCCAGGGGGGGACTACGTGCTTCCCCGAGCAGTACTTC. It is translated as CAGSQGGTTCFPEQYF.

At least ten counts were recorded for this clonotype. V and J are TRBV12-3 or TRBV12-4 and TRBJ1-6, with 8 nucleotides matching TRBD1. This CDR3 spans 15 amino acids. The ends lost 2 bases at V and 8 bases at J; junction bases unmatched: 5. The DNA for the CDR3 is TGTGCCAGCAGTTTATGGGGACAGGACGATTCACCCCTCCACTTT. This translates into CASSLWGQDDSPLHF.

This clonotype showed up just once. Just one base apart from a much larger clone, this may be a read error. The rearrangement uses TRBV7-9 and TRBJ2-2; tentatively, D is TRBD1 or TRBD2 (5 bases each). CDR3 length: 16 amino acids. CDR1 and CDR2 (germline): SEHNR, FQNEAQ (reference sequence). CDR3 region: CASSSRVSGNTGKLFF. The DNA for the CDR3 is TGTGCCAGCAGCAGCCGGGTGTCAGGGAACACCGGGAAGCTGTTTTTT.

In DNA, the CDR3 is TGTGCCAGCAACCACCTGACCCCTACGGCTACGCAGTATTTT. Its translation: CASNHLTPTATQYF. The rearrangement links TRBV11-2 to TRBJ2-3; D is unresolved. Per germline, CDR1 SGHAT and CDR2 FQNNGV. Trimming removed 7 bases from V and 8 bases from J, with 19 bases in between. CDR3 length: 14 amino acids.

V usage is TRBV7-2 and J usage is TRBJ2-1; 7 positions match TRBD2. This CDR3 has 15 amino acids. With 5 bases clipped from V and 8 bases from J, the junction kept 12 bases outside the gene matches. Germline loops: CDR1 SGHTA, CDR2 FQGNSA. CDR3 protein: CASSTGLVGSDEQFF. CDR3 nucleotide sequence: TGTGCCAGCAGCACCGGACTAGTGGGATCGGATGAGCAGTTCTTC.

In regard to this clonotype: Compared with germline, one end of the junction differs, possibly owing to a read error. V is TRBV6-6 and J is TRBJ2-1, with TRBD2 identical over 11 bases. CDR1 and CDR2 (germline): MNHNY, SVGAGI (reference sequence). This CDR3 contains 16 residues. CDR3 residues: CASSSTSGRFHNEQFF. The CDR3 nucleotides are TGCGCCAGCAGCTCCACTAGCGGGAGATTCCACAATGAGCAGTTCTTC.

Turning to this clonotype: Since no conserved phenylalanine or tryptophan closes the CDR3, a read error is the likely cause. V is TRBV6-5 and J is TRBJ2-7, with D possibly being TRBD1 (5 bases). The germline V gene has CDR1 MNHEY and CDR2 SVGAGI. The CDR3 has 13 amino acids. This CDR3 reads CVSVARVDYEQYS. CDR3 sequence (DNA): TGTGTCAGCGTGGCCAGGGTAGACTACGAGCAGTACTCC.

This clonotype was seen a handful of times. A read error may explain this, as a much larger clone is one base away. V usage is TRBV6-5 and J usage is TRBJ1-5; D is undetermined. The CDR3 has 12 residues. CDR1 and CDR2 from the germline V gene are MNHEY and SVGAGI. The CDR3 coding sequence is TGTGCCAGCAGACACAGAAATCAGCCCCTGCATTTT. Its translation is CASRHRNQPLHF.

On this clonotype: One junction end disagrees with the germline gene, perhaps due to a read error. The chain uses TRBV29-1 and TRBJ2-4; the D is unclear. The CDR3 is made up of 16 amino acids. The V gene's germline CDR1 is SQVTM and CDR2 ANQGSEA. As DNA, the CDR3 is TGCAGCGTCGCTGCAGGCAAGGGTATAACCAAAAACTTTCAGCACTTC. Protein product: CSVAAGKGITKNFQHF. Full variable domain (rest looked up from reference TRBV29-1 and TRBJ2-4): SAVISQKPSRDICQRGTSLTIQCQVDSQVTMMFWYRQQPGQSLTLIATANQGSEATYESGFVIDKFPISRPNLTFSTLTVSNMSPEDSSIYLCSVAAGKGITKNFQHFGAGTRLSVL.

This clonotype has ten or more counts. V is TRBV7-9 and J is TRBJ2-1; TRBD2 matches 8 bases. V lost 3 bases and J lost 11; bases outside the gene matches: 15. The CDR3 loop spans 16 amino acids. Germline CDR1 is SEHNR and CDR2 is FQNEAQ (reference sequence). CDR3 loop: CASSFKGGVAGSQQFF. In DNA form, the CDR3 reads TGTGCCAGCAGCTTCAAAGGGGGGGTAGCGGGAAGTCAGCAGTTCTTC.

In this sample, this clonotype turned up a few times. This chain links TRBV20-1 with TRBJ2-1; 9 nucleotides match TRBD2. V shed 2 bases, J shed 4 bases, and the junction held 15 bases outside the gene matches. Germline V CDR1 and CDR2: DFQATT, SNEGSKA (reference sequence). CDR3 length: 18 amino acids. CDR3 amino acids: CSARSGGGRASQYNEQFF. Here the CDR3 DNA reads TGCAGTGCTAGATCTGGCGGCGGGAGGGCCTCCCAATACAATGAGCAGTTCTTC.

Turning to this clonotype: A much larger clone lies one base from this, so it may be a read error. This sequence joins TRBV28 and TRBJ1-2, with D uncertain. Germline V gene data show CDR1 as MDHEN and CDR2 as SYDVKM. Trimming cost V 7 bases and J 4 bases, with 13 bases left between them. The CDR3 consists of 13 residues. The DNA of the CDR3 is TGTGCCAGCACTAATAGTCAGACCTATGGCTACACCTTC. Its translation is CASTNSQTYGYTF.

About this clonotype: The junction differs from germline at one of its ends, possibly a read error. The gene calls are TRBV10-3 and TRBJ2-7, with D possibly TRBD1 on 6 matching bases. This CDR3 comprises 13 residues. The germline CDR1 and CDR2 sequences are ENHRY and SYGVKD. In DNA, the CDR3 is TGTGCCATTAGCCGGGACATAATCTACGAGCAGTGCTTC. Translated, it gives CAISRDIIYEQCF.

Regarding this clonotype: It may be a read error: a sequence one base away is much more abundant. The V gene is TRBV30, the J gene TRBJ2-1, with D tentatively TRBD1 or TRBD2 (5 bases each). V lost 1 base to trimming and J lost 8 bases, with 18 bases between them. The germline V gene encodes CDR1 GTSNPN and CDR2 SVGIG (reference sequence). This CDR3 comprises 15 residues. The CDR3 coding sequence is TGTGCCTGGAGTGAATCGGACGCTCAGGGAGATGAGCAGTTCTTC. Translating gives CAWSESDAQGDEQFF.